The 5 T cell receptor beta chains given below trace back to one sample, sequenced in a study of technical replicates of blood from several donors. Generated by immunoSEQ multiplex PCR, the TCRdb table keeps only in-frame clones and is missing some. The repertoire includes 55,000 to 80,000 clones, around 93% of them detected once, and 0.25% to 0.3% sits in the top ten. What was sequenced was T cells isolated from PBMCs. The receptors derive from a human donor in good health.

V gene TRBV4-1 combines with J gene TRBJ2-7; 14 bases map to TRBD2. CDR1 is MGHRA, CDR2 YSYEKL, per germline. The CDR3 is 16 residues long. The trim removed 3 bases at V and 4 bases at J, leaving 5 bases unmatched. In DNA form, the CDR3 reads TGCGCCAGCAGCCAGGGGACTAGCGGGAGCTTGTACGAGCAGTACTTC. This sequence encodes CASSQGTSGSLYEQYF.

The chain couples TRBV6-5 to TRBJ2-7, with D possibly being TRBD1 (5 bases). Looked up from germline, CDR1 is MNHEY and CDR2 is SVGAGI. This CDR3 contains 13 residues. The V gene lost 9 bases and the J gene lost 1 base, with 13 bases spanning the gap. CDR3 sequence reads: CASGAGWSYEQYF. The CDR3 nucleotides read TGTGCCAGTGGGGCAGGATGGTCCTACGAGCAGTACTTC.

This chain links TRBV9 with TRBJ2-3, with D perhaps TRBD2 (6 bases). Germline V gene sequence: CDR1 SGDLS, CDR2 YYNGEE. The CDR3 spans 10 residues. V was trimmed by 7 bases and J by 9 bases, leaving 9 bases between them. Written as DNA, the CDR3 is TGTGCCAGCTCCGGGAGCACGCAGTATTTT. This codes for CASSGSTQYF.

The chain is built from TRBV2 and TRBJ2-3; 9 positions agree with TRBD1. Trimming cost V 8 bases and J 1 base; bases outside gene matches: 4. This CDR3 comprises 14 residues. Germline-derived CDR1 and CDR2 are SNHLY and FYNNEI. CDR3 protein: CASLRDRGTDTQYF. CDR3 in DNA: TGTGCCAGCCTCCGGGACAGGGGCACAGATACGCAGTATTTT.

This chain links TRBV6-5 with TRBJ2-7; D possibly corresponds to TRBD1 (5 bases). CDR3 length equals 15 residues. V shed 6 bases and J shed 5 bases, with 20 bases lying between them. Germline CDR1 reads MNHEY; CDR2 reads SVGAGI. The CDR3 nucleotides are TGTGCCAGCAGGATAAGGGGTACAGGTACCCACGAGCAGTACTTC. It yields the protein CASRIRGTGTHEQYF.